The 24 T cell receptor beta chains reported below all come from one sample, sequenced in a study of cytomegalovirus exposure and HLA in healthy donors. Primers: 60 Vbeta forward and 13 Jbeta reverse. The data were produced by immunoSEQ multiplex PCR, yet TCRdb's version contains in-frame clones alone and is incomplete. This table holds some 130,000 clones, roughly 71% found once. Sequenced: PBMCs. The source is a woman between 40 and 50 years old in good health and CMV-seronegative.

The V and J genes are TRBV6-5 and TRBJ1-5, with D possibly TRBD1 on 6 matching bases. The CDR3 is 15 residues long. Germline V gene lookup returns CDR1 MNHEY and CDR2 SVGAGI. V was shortened by 0 bases and J by 10 bases, with 16 bases between the two germline ends. CDR3 region: CASSYSTGQIYPQHF. As DNA, the CDR3 is TGTGCCAGCAGTTACTCGACGGGACAAATATACCCCCAGCATTTT.

The genes are TRBV5-1 and TRBJ1-1; 9 positions match TRBD1. J gave up 7 bases and V 0 bases, and 4 bases lay outside the gene matches. Germline CDR1 reads SGHRS; CDR2 reads YFSETQ. CDR3 length: 14 amino acids. The DNA for the CDR3 is TGCGCCAGCAGCTTGGCCAGGGGACAGGGTGAAGCTTTCTTT. The encoded protein is CASSLARGQGEAFF.

Comments on this clone: Germline is not matched at one junction end, which may reflect a read error. V gene TRBV7-7 combines with J gene TRBJ2-5; TRBD2 aligns across 7 bases. This CDR3 is built from 16 residues. Per the germline V gene, CDR1 is SSHAT and CDR2 is FNYEAQ (reference sequence). In DNA, the CDR3 is TGTGCTAGCAGCTTAGTCCTGGGGGGGAATCAAGAGACCCAGTACTTC. Translation: CASSLVLGGNQETQYF.

This clone appeared once. V gene TRBV9 combines with J gene TRBJ1-1; weak D call: TRBD1 (5 bases). CDR1 SGDLS and CDR2 YYNGEE come from the germline V gene. V was cut by 6 bases and J by 3 bases, with 12 bases left in between. This CDR3 comprises 13 residues. This CDR3 is CASNGGLDTEAFF. The CDR3 DNA reads as TGTGCCAGCAATGGGGGGTTGGACACTGAAGCTTTCTTT.

The chain has TRBV6-6 and TRBJ2-3, with D hard to call. V was cut by 7 bases and J by 2 bases, with 13 bases left in between. CDR3 length: 14 amino acids. The germline CDR1 and CDR2 sequences are MNHNY and SVGAGI (reference sequence). DNA for the CDR3: TGTGCCAGCACCCTCAACTTGAACACAGATACGCAGTATTTT. This codes for CASTLNLNTDTQYF.

CDR3 loop: CATQGSQGKGTEAFF. The CDR3 nucleotides read TGTGCCACCCAAGGCTCCCAGGGTAAGGGAACTGAAGCTTTCTTT. The chain employs TRBV10-3 and TRBJ1-1; maybe TRBD1 (5 bases). This CDR3 is built from 15 residues. The V and J ends lost 10 bases and 5 bases respectively, with 23 bases between them. The germline CDR1 and CDR2 sequences are ENHRY and SYGVKD.

The gene calls are TRBV2 and TRBJ1-1, with 8 bases identical to TRBD1. The CDR3 is 14 residues long. From germline, CDR1 is SNHLY and CDR2 FYNNEI. With V trimmed by 6 bases and J by 1 base, 4 bases remained unmatched. CDR3 residues: CASRKQGGNTEAFF. The DNA of the CDR3 is TGTGCCAGCAGAAAACAGGGGGGGAACACTGAAGCTTTCTTT.

The chain links TRBV10-2 to TRBJ2-3; 9 nucleotides agree with TRBD2. Germline V gives CDR1 WSHSY, CDR2 SAAADI. The CDR3 runs 15 residues. Trimming cost V 7 bases and J 2 bases; bases outside gene matches: 7. The CDR3 is CASTVAGALTDTQYF. CDR3 sequence (DNA): TGCGCCAGCACCGTAGCGGGGGCCCTCACAGATACGCAGTATTTT.

The chain links TRBV6-5 to TRBJ2-7; 7 bases agree with TRBD2. This CDR3 has 14 amino acids. J lost 6 bases, V lost 0 bases, and 5 bases had no gene match. Germline-derived CDR1 and CDR2 are MNHEY and SVGAGI. The CDR3 coding sequence is TGTGCCAGCAGTTACTCTGGGGGGGACGGCGAGCAGTACTTC. This sequence encodes CASSYSGGDGEQYF.

This clone was seen a handful of times. The chain recombines TRBV14 with TRBJ1-5, with a possible D match to TRBD1 (5 bases). The CDR3 spans 18 residues. The germline gives CDR1 SGHDN, CDR2 FVKESK. V was shortened by 4 bases and J by 0 bases, with 19 bases between the two germline ends. The CDR3 loop is CASSPMAGSVYSNQPQHF. The CDR3 DNA reads as TGTGCCAGCAGCCCCATGGCAGGGTCCGTCTATAGCAATCAGCCCCAGCATTTT.

The chain employs TRBV7-2 and TRBJ1-3; no firm D call. V lost 5 bases and J 2 bases, leaving 13 bases between the germline ends. CDR1 is SGHTA, CDR2 FQGNSA, per germline. CDR3 length: 15 residues. CDR3 protein: CASSPDSGTGNTIYF. CDR3 nucleotide sequence: TGTGCCAGCAGCCCGGATAGCGGGACTGGAAACACCATATATTTT.

The chain recombines TRBV19 with TRBJ1-5, with D possibly matching TRBD1 (5 bases). Germline loops: CDR1 LNHDA, CDR2 SQIVND (reference sequence). This CDR3 contains 15 residues. Trimming shortened V by 9 bases and J by 1 base, and 16 bases separated the two germline ends. CDR3 coding DNA: TGTGCCAGCTCCTATCTCGGGGGGAGCAATCAGCCCCAGCATTTT. This gives the protein CASSYLGGSNQPQHF.

The V call is TRBV7-6, the J call TRBJ1-1; TRBD1 matches 7 bases. Germline CDR1 SGHVS, CDR2 FNYEAQ. This CDR3 is built from 13 residues. The V gene end was trimmed by 1 base and the J gene end by 7 bases; junction bases not matched to a gene: 3. For the CDR3, the DNA is TGTGCCAGCAGCTTAGACAGGGGTCGTGAAGCTTTCTTT. Its translation: CASSLDRGREAFF.

CDR3 sequence (DNA): TGTGCCAGCAGTGATCCCTCCCGGGGACTCGGCGGGGAGCTGTTTTTT. Protein sequence: CASSDPSRGLGGELFF. The chain links TRBV25-1 to TRBJ2-2; D is perhaps TRBD2 (6 bases). V was cut by 3 bases and J by 7 bases, with 18 bases left in between. Germline assignment: CDR1 MGHDK and CDR2 SYGVNS. This CDR3 comprises 16 residues.

The V and J genes are TRBV19 and TRBJ2-2, with D tentatively TRBD1 (5 bases). CDR1 and CDR2 from the germline V gene are LNHDA and SQIVND (reference sequence). The V end lost 3 bases, the J end lost 0 bases, and 8 bases lay between the germline ends. The CDR3 runs 15 residues. DNA for the CDR3: TGTGCCAGTAGTATTGGACATGCGAACACCGGGGAGCTGTTTTTT. Its protein is CASSIGHANTGELFF.

The CDR3 sequence is CSVAESSYNEQFF. For the CDR3, the DNA is TGCAGCGTTGCCGAGAGCTCCTACAATGAGCAGTTCTTC. The gene calls are TRBV29-1 and TRBJ2-1; no firm D call. The germline CDR1 and CDR2 sequences are SQVTM and ANQGSEA. Trimming removed 4 bases at V and 0 bases at J, with 7 bases between. The CDR3 sequence is 13 residues long.

A few counts support this clone. The chain couples TRBV12-5 to TRBJ2-3; D is perhaps TRBD1 (6 bases). The ends were cut back, 5 bases at V and 0 bases at J, with 18 bases in the middle. CDR3 size: 17 residues. Germline V lookup: CDR1 LGHNT, CDR2 FRNRAP. Written as DNA, the CDR3 is TGTGCTAGTGGTCCCTCCAGGGGCGCCGCTAGCACAGATACGCAGTATTTT. Translating it yields CASGPSRGAASTDTQYF.

This clone occurred a few times. J is TRBJ2-7 and V is TRBV2; 11 positions match TRBD1. Unmatched junction bases numbered 2, after V lost 7 bases and J lost 3 bases. The CDR3 extends over 13 amino acids. Germline CDR1 and CDR2: SNHLY and FYNNEI. Here the CDR3 reads CASTGTGGYEQYF. The CDR3 coding sequence is TGTGCCAGCACCGGGACAGGGGGCTACGAGCAGTACTTC.

The chain couples TRBV6-1 to TRBJ2-2; TRBD1 might be the D (5 bases). From germline, CDR1 is MNHNS and CDR2 SASEGT. The CDR3 sequence is 14 residues long. V was shortened by 7 bases and J by 5 bases, with 14 bases between the two germline ends. In nucleotides, the CDR3 is TGTGCCAGCAAGCTCCAGGGATGGACCGGGGAGCTGTTTTTT. Translation: CASKLQGWTGELFF.

The chain is built from TRBV19 and TRBJ1-1, with a tentative D call TRBD1 (6 bases). Deletions cut 4 bases from V and 5 bases from J, with 17 bases between. CDR1 and CDR2 (germline): LNHDA, SQIVND (reference sequence). CDR3 length equals 15 residues. The CDR3 loop is CASSRPTGIRTEAFF. CDR3 coding DNA: TGTGCCAGTAGTAGGCCTACAGGGATTAGGACTGAAGCTTTCTTT.

This clone was recorded a few times. The CDR3 here is CASSNSHEQFF. CDR3 nucleotide sequence: TGTGCCAGCAGTAACAGCCATGAGCAGTTCTTC. V gene TRBV27 combines with J gene TRBJ2-1; D is unclear. The V gene's germline CDR1 is MNHEY and CDR2 SMNVEV (reference sequence). The CDR3 contains 11 residues. V was trimmed by 5 bases and J by 8 bases, leaving 7 bases between them.

The rearrangement links TRBV6-8 to TRBJ1-4; 9 bases agree with TRBD1. Germline trimming cut 8 bases from V and 8 bases from J; bases unmatched to any gene: 9. The CDR3 contains 14 residues. Germline assignment: CDR1 MNHGY and CDR2 SAAAGT. The CDR3 nucleotides read TGTGCCAGCCAAACTGGACAGGGGTACGAAAAACTGTTTTTT. It codes for CASQTGQGYEKLFF.

This clone was counted once. The V and J genes are TRBV29-1 and TRBJ1-1; D is unclear. Germline V gene lookup returns CDR1 SQVTM and CDR2 ANQGSEA. The CDR3 consists of 12 residues. V lost 6 bases and J lost 6, with 14 bases in between. The CDR3 region is CSVEDRVAEAFF. Written as DNA, the CDR3 is TGCAGCGTAGAGGATCGGGTCGCTGAAGCTTTCTTT.

This chain joins TRBV5-5 and TRBJ2-1; 9 bases agree with TRBD1. Losses at the gene ends were 6 bases for V and 7 bases for J; bases not matched to a gene: 5. Germline CDR1 and CDR2: SGHKS and YYEKEE (reference sequence). The CDR3 covers 13 residues. The CDR3 loop is CASNQQGANEQFF. CDR3 in DNA: TGTGCCAGCAACCAACAGGGGGCAAATGAGCAGTTCTTC. The whole variable domain, remainder taken from reference TRBV5-5 and TRBJ2-1, is DAGVTQSPTHLIKTRGQQVTLRCSPISGHKSVSWYQQVLGQGPQFIFQYYEKEERGRGNFPDRFSARQFPNYSSELNVNALLLGDSALYLCASNQQGANEQFFGPGTRLTVL.